This T cell receptor beta chain was retrieved from a study of prognosis after radiotherapy for stage I lung cancer. Two-round multiplex PCR amplified TCR beta CDR3 from genomic DNA. Specific primers for each TRBV and TRBJ gene were what first-round PCR used. Using its own MiXCR run on the multiplex PCR reads, TCRdb lists one record per CDR3 protein. The table has more than 15,000 distinct CDR3 sequences, less than 55% seen once. Findings of the study overall: Median unique TCR clone counts of around 10,000 versus 6,900 showed a fall after stereotactic body radiation therapy. Post-treatment Shannon entropy following stereotactic body radiation therapy was lower among patients who developed distant metastases.

CDR3 length: 17 amino acids. Germline CDR1 is MDHEN and CDR2 is SYDVKM. The V end lost 6 bases, the J end lost 0 bases, and 17 bases lay between the germline ends. This clonotype occurred many times. Its specificity is unknown. This TCR was recovered from a donor at least 50 years old with non-small cell lung cancer. This chain joins TRBV28 and TRBJ1-4; D perhaps matches TRBD1 (5 bases). Source: PBMCs, taken before or after stereotactic body radiation therapy (not recorded which). This chain's CDR3 is CASRSVGQGATNEKLFF. Written as DNA, the CDR3 is TGTGCCAGCAGGTCGGTTGGTCAGGGCGCAACTAATGAAAAACTGTTTTTT.